This T cell receptor (beta chain) was sequenced for a study of PD-1 blockade in classical Hodgkin lymphoma. Method: immunoSEQ multiplex PCR; TCRdb's copy keeps in-frame clones and lacks some. The sample holds approximately 29,000 clones; around 79% are singletons and the top ten take over 0.5%. As to time point: cycle 4 day 1 (C4D1), after less than seven weeks of nivolumab. Relapses following autologous stem cell transplantation were seen in all patients, with brentuximab vedotin exposure varying. Magnetic depletion of unwanted cells isolated CD4+ T cells from thawed PBMCs. The V and J ends lost 5 bases and 5 bases, in that order; junction bases with no gene match: 19. This CDR3 comprises 18 residues. Germline V gene data show CDR1 as MDHEN and CDR2 as SYDVKM.

The material was CD4+ T cells from blood, obtained before the fourth cycle of nivolumab. The chain couples TRBV28 to TRBJ2-5; 8 bases are a match to TRBD1. This sequence was found in a human donor with classical Hodgkin lymphoma. The DNA of the CDR3 is TGTGCCAGCAGTGCCCCTCGGGGACAGGATAAAATCACGGAGACCCAGTACTTC. It translates to CASSAPRGQDKITETQYF.